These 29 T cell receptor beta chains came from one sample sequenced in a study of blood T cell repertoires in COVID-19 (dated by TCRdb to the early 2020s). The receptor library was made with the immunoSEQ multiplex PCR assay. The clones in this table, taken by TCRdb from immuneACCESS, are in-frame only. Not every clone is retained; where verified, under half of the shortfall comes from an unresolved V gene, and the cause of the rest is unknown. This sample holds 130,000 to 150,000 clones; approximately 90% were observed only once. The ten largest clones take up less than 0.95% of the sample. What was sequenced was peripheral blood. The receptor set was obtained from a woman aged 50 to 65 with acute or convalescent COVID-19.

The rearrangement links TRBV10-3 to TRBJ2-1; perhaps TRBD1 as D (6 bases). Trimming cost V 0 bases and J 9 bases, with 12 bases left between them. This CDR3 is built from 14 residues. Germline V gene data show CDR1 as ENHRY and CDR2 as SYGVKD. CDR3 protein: CAISESKGVVEQFF. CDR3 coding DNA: TGTGCCATCAGTGAGTCGAAGGGGGTAGTTGAGCAGTTCTTC.

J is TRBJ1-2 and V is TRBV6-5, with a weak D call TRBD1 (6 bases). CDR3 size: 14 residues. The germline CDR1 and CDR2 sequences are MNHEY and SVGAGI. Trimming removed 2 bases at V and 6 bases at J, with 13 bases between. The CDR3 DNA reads TGTGCCAGCAGTTACACAGGGAGGGGCCATGGCTACACCTTC. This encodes CASSYTGRGHGYTF.

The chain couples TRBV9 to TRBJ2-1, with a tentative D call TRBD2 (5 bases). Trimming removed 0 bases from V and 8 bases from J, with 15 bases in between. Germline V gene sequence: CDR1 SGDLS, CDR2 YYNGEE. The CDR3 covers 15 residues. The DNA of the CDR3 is TGTGCCAGCAGCGTAGTGTATGGGAGAGGGTATGAGCAGTTCTTC. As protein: CASSVVYGRGYEQFF.

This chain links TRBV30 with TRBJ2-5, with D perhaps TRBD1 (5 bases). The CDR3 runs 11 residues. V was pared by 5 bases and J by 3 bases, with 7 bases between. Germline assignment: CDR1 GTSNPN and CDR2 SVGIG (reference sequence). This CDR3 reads CAWGAEETQYF. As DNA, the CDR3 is TGTGCCTGGGGGGCAGAAGAGACCCAGTACTTC.

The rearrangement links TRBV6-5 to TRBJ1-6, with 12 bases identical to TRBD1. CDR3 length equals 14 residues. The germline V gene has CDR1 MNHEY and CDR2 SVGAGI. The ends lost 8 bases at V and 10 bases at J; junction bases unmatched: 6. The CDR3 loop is CASGRDRGRSPLHF. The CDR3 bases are TGTGCCAGCGGTCGGGACAGGGGGCGGTCACCCCTCCACTTT.

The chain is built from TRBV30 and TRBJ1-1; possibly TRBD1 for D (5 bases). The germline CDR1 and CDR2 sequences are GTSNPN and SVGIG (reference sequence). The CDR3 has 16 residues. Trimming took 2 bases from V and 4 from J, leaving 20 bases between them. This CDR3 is CAWSRFPGQDSTEAFF. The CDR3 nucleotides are TGTGCCTGGAGTCGGTTTCCAGGGCAGGATAGCACTGAAGCTTTCTTT.

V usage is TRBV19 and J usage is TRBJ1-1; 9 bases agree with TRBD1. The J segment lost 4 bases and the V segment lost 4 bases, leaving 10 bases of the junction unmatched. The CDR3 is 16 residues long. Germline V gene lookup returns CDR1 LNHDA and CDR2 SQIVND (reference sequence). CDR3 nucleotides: TGTGCCAGTAGTAGGAACAGGGGGCGTGTGGGCACTGAAGCTTTCTTT. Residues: CASSRNRGRVGTEAFF.

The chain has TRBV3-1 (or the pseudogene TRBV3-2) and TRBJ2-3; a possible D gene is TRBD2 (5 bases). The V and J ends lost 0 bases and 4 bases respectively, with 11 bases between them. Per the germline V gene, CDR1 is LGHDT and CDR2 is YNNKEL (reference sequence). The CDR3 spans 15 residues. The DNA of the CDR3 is TGTGCCAGCAGCCAAGATAAACTAGGCCCAGATACGCAGTATTTT. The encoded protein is CASSQDKLGPDTQYF.

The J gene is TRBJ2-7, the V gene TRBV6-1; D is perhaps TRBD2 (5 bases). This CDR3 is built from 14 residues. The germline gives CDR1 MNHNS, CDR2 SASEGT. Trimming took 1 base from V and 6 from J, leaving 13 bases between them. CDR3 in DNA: TGTGCCAGCAGTGAAGTCGCATTCCGGGGCGAGCAGTACTTC. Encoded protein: CASSEVAFRGEQYF.

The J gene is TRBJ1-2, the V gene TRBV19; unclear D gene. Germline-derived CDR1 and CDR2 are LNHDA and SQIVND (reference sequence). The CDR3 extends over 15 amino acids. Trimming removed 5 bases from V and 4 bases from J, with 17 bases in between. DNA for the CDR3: TGTGCCAGTAGTCTCGACATGGGTTACAGCTATGGCTACACCTTC. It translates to CASSLDMGYSYGYTF.

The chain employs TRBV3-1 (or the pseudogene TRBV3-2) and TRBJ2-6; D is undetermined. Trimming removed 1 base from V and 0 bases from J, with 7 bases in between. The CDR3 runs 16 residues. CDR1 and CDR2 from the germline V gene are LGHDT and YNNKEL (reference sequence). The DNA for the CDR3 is TGTGCCAGCAGCCAAGGGTCGAGCTCTGGGGCCAACGTCCTGACTTTC. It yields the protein CASSQGSSSGANVLTF.

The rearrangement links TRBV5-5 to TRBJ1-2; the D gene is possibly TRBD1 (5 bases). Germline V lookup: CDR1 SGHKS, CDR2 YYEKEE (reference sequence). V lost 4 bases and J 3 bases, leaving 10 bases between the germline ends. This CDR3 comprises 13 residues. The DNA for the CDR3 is TGTGCCAGCAGCCCCGGAGGGGACTATGGCTACACCTTC. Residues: CASSPGGDYGYTF.

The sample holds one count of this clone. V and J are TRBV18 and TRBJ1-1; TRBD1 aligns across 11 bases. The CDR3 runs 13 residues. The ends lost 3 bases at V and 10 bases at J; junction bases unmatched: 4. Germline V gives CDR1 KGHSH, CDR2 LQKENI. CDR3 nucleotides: TGTGCCAGCTCACCGGACAGGGGGCGCGGAGCTTTCTTT. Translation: CASSPDRGRGAFF.

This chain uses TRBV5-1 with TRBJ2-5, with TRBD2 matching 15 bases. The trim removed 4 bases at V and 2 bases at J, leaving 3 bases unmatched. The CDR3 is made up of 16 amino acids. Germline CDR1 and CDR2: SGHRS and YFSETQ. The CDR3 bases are TGCGCCAGCAGCCCCGGACTAGCGGGAGGGCAAGAGACCCAGTACTTC. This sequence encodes CASSPGLAGGQETQYF.

The CDR3 loop is CASQLPQGEAFF. CDR3 DNA sequence: TGTGCCAGTCAACTGCCCCAGGGTGAAGCTTTCTTT. V gene TRBV19 combines with J gene TRBJ1-1, with D maybe TRBD1 (5 bases). CDR1 LNHDA and CDR2 SQIVND come from the germline V gene (reference sequence). The V end lost 8 bases, the J end lost 7 bases, and 14 bases lay between the germline ends. CDR3 length: 12 amino acids.

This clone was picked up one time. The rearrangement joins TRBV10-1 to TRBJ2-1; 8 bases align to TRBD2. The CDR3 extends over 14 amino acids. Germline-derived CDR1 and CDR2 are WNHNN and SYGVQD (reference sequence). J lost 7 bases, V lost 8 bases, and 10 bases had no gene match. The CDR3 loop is CASGLAGSENEQFF. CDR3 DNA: TGCGCCAGCGGATTAGCGGGGTCGGAAAATGAGCAGTTCTTC.

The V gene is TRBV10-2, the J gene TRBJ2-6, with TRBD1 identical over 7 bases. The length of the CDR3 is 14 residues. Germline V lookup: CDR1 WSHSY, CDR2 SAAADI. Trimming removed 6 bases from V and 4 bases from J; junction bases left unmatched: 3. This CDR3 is CASRTGVGANVLTF. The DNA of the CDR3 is TGCGCCAGCAGAACAGGGGTAGGGGCCAACGTCCTGACTTTC.

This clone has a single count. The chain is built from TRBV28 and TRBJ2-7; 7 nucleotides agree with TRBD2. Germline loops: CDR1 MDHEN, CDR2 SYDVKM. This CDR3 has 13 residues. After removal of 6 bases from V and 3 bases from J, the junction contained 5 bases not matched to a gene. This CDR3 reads CASSQRGDYEQYF. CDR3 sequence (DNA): TGTGCCAGCAGCCAACGGGGGGACTACGAGCAGTACTTC.

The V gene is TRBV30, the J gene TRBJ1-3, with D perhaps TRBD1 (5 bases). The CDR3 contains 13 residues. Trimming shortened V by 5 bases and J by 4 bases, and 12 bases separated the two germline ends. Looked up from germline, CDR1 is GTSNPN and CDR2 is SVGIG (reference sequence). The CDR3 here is CAWGLGAGNTIYF. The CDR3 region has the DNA TGTGCCTGGGGGCTTGGGGCGGGAAACACCATATATTTT.

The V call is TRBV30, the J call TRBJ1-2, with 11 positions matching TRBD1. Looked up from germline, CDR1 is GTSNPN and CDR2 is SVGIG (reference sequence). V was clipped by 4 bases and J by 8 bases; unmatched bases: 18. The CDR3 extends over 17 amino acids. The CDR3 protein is CAWTPRRDGQGAGGYTF. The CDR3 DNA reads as TGTGCCTGGACTCCTAGGCGGGATGGACAGGGGGCGGGAGGCTACACCTTC.

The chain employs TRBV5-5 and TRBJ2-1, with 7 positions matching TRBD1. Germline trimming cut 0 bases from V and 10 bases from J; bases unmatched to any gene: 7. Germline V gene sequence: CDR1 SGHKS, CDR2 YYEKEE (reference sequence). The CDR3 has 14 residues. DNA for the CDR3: TGTGCCAGCAGCTTGGAACAGGGGCTAGGGGAGCAGTTCTTC. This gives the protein CASSLEQGLGEQFF.

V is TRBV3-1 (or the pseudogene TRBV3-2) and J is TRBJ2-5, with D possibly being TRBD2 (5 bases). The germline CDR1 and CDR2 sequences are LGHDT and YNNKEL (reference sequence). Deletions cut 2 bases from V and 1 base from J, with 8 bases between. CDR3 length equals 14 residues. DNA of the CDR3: TGTGCCAGCAGCCAACGGGGTCCCCAAGAGACCCAGTACTTC. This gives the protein CASSQRGPQETQYF.

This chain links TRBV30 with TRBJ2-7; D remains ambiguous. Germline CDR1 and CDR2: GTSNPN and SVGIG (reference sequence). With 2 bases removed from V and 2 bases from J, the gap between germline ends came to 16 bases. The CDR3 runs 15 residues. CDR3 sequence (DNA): TGTGCCTGGAGTTCGCCCTCCACAGTACCCTACGAGCAGTACTTC. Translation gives CAWSSPSTVPYEQYF.

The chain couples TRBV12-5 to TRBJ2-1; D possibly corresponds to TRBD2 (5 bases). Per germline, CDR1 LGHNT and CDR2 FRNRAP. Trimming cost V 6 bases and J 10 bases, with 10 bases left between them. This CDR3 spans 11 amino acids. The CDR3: CASGMEDEQFF. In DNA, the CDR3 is TGTGCTAGTGGCATGGAGGACGAGCAGTTCTTC. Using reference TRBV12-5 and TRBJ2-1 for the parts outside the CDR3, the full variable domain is DARVTQTPRHKVTEMGQEVTMRCQPILGHNTVFWYRQTMMQGLELLAYFRNRAPLDDSGMPKDRFSAEMPDATLATLKIQPSEPRDSAVYFCASGMEDEQFFGPGTRLTVL.

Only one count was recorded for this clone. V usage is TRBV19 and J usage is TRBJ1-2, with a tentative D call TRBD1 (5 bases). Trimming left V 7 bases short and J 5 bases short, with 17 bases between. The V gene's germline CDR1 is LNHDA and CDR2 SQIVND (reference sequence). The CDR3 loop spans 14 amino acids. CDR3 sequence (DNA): TGTGCCAGTACCCTAGGGGAAGAAGGGTATGGCTACACCTTC. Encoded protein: CASTLGEEGYGYTF.

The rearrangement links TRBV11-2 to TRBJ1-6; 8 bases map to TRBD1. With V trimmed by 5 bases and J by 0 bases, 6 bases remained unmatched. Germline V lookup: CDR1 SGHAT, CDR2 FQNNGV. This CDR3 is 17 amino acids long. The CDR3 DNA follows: TGTGCCAGCAGCCCACGGACAGGGAGCTCCTATAATTCACCCCTCCACTTT. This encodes CASSPRTGSSYNSPLHF.

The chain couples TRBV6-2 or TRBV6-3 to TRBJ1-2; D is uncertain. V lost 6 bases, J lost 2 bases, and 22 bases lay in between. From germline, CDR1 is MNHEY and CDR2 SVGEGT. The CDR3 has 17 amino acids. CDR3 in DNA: TGTGCCAGCAGCGTAATAGACACACCACGCCTAAACTATGGCTACACCTTC. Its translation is CASSVIDTPRLNYGYTF.

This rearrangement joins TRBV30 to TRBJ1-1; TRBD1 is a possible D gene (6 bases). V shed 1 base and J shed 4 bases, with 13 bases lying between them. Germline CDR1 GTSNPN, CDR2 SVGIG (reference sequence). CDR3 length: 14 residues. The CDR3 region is CAWSEQGLATEAFF. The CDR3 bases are TGTGCCTGGAGTGAACAGGGTCTGGCCACTGAAGCTTTCTTT.

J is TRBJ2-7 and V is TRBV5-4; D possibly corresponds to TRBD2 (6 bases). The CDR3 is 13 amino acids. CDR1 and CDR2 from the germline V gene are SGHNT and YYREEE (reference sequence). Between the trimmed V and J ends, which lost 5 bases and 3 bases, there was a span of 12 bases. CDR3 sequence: CASSSGLFYEQYF. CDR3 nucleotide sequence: TGTGCCAGCAGTTCGGGACTCTTCTACGAGCAGTACTTC.